This T cell receptor (beta chain) was recorded in a study of neurological immune-mediated disorders. Synthesis of cDNA was accomplished via 5'RACE employing 10-nucleotide random UMIs. TCRdb independently ran MiXCR on the 5' RACE reads; one entry per CDR3 protein. The sample has tens of thousands of distinct CDR3 sequences, around a tenth seen once; the top ten hold about 2%. 2 million PBMCs stored at -80 C were the source of the unsorted libraries. This clonotype was seen at least ten times. The germline V gene encodes CDR1 MDHEN and CDR2 SYDVKM. With V trimmed by 1 base and J by 6 bases, 5 bases remained unmatched. This CDR3 is built from 15 residues.

The rearrangement joins TRBV28 to TRBJ2-1, with TRBD2 matching 8 bases. The sample taken for sequencing was PBMCs. The origin of this receptor is a man between 40 and 49 years old in good health. CDR3 nucleotides: TGTGCCAGCAGTTTATCGGGAGGGCCCATCAATGAGCAGTTCTTC. It codes for CASSLSGGPINEQFF.